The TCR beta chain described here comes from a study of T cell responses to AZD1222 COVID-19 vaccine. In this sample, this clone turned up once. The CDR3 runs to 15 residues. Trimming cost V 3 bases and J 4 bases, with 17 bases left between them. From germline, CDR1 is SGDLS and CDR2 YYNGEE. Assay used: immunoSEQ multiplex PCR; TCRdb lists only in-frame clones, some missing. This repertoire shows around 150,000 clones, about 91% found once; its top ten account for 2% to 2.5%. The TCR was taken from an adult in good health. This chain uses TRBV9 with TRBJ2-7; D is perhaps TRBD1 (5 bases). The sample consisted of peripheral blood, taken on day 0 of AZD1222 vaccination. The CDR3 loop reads CASSAGDQGVYEQYF. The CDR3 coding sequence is TGTGCCAGCAGCGCTGGGGATCAGGGCGTGTACGAGCAGTACTTC.